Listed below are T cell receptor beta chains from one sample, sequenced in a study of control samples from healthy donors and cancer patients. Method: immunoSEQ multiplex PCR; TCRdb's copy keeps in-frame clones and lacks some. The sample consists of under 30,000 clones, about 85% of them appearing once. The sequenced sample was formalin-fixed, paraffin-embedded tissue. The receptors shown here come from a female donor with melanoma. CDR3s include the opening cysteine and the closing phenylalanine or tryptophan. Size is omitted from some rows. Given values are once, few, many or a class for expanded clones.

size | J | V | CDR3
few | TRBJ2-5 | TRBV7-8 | CASSSARQGKETQYF
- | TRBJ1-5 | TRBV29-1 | CSVEGQEGQPQHF
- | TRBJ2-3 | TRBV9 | CASSAYQGTDTQYF
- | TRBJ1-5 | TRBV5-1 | CASSLGGGEGSQPQHF
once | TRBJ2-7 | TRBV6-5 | CASSRQGVVNEQYF
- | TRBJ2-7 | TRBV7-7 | CASSLGTGLSEQYF
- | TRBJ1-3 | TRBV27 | CASSFGGSGNTIYF
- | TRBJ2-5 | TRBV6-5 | CASSYTGRTQETQYF
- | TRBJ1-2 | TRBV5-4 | CASSEVTAPYGYTF
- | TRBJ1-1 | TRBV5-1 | CASSLSFLANTEAFF
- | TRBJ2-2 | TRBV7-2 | CASSLQRTGELFF
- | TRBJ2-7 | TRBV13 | CASSPAYLLAGDEQYF
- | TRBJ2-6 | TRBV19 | CASSIALVTGANVLTF
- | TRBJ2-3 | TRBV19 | CASSGSGTTDTQYF
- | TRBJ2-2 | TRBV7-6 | CASSSPGTPNTGELFF
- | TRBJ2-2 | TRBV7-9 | CASSTNPSGRASGELFF
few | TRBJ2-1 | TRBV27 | CASSLSGNEQFF
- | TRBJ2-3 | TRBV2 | CASSEKRAQGPDTQYF
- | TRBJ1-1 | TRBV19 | CASTEAGTVNTEAFF
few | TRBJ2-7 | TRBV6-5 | CASSYRGSSYEQYF
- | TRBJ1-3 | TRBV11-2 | CASRRGWSAGNTIYF
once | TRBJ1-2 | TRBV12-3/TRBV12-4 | CASSFVYGYTF
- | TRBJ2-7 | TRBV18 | CANSPRFGTGSYEQYF
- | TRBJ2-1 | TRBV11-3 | CASSPGGSGRNNEQFF
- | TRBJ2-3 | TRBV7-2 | CASSITVVDTQYF
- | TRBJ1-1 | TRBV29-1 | CSVAGHPGTEAFF
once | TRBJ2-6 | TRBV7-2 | CASSLDLAGANVLTF
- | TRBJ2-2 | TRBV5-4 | CASSPDPGDTGELFF
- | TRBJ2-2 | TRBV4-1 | CASSFIGGTNTGELFF
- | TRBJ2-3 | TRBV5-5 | CASSARDRAMTDTQYF
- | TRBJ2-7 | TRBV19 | CASSLRVSYEQYF
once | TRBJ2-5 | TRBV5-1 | CASSVGGEETQYF
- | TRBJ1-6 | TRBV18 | CASSPGMTGNSPLHF
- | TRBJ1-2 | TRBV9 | CASSVGFPGVGYGYTF
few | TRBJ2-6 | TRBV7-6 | CASSLVASMAGANVLTF
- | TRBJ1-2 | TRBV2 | CASSGGGYYGYTF
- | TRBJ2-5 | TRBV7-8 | CASSLTGFRETQYF
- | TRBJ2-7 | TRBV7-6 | CASSLGAGESYEQYF
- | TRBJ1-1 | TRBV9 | CASSRRPEITEAFF
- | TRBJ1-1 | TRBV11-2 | CASSPGFVTEAFF
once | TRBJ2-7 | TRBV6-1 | CASSVAASAYEQYF
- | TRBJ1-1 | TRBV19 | CASSMGPGRDTEAFF
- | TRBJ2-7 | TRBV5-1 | CASSLQGSSYEQYF
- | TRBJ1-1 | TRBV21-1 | CASSREAGENTEAFF
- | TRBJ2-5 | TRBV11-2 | CASRENQETQYF
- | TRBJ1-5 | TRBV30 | CAWMDGLAGPQHF
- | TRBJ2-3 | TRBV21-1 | CASSSLSKTSIVGRSTDTQYF
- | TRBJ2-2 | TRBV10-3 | CAIKGQVDTGELFF
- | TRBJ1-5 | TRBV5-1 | CASSLEATGAGQPQHF
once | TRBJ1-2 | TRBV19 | CASSIDWGTNGYTF
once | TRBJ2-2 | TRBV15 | CATSRDKAGDGELFF
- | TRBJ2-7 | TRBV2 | CASSEFHEQYF
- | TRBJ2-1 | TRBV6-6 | CASSRAGGPSYNEQFF